Following are 9 T cell receptor beta chains from one sample sequenced in a study of memory CD4+ T cells and cytomegalovirus serostatus. The table came from immunoSEQ multiplex PCR; TCRdb's copy has only in-frame clones and leaves some out. In the table there are 61,000 or so clones, about 78% of which are singletons. Single viable CD3+CD4+CD8-CD45RO+ cells were sorted as the memory CD4+ T cells. The material sequenced was memory CD4+ T cells from blood. The receptor source for this set is an adult in good health and CMV-seronegative. Some clones in this sample may be carry-over from other donors' samples.

The CDR3 DNA is TGTGCCTGGAGGAATCCAGGGTCATTCCAGCCCCAGCATTTT. Translating it yields CAWRNPGSFQPQHF. The rearrangement joins TRBV30 to TRBJ1-5, with D perhaps matching TRBD1 (5 bases). Deletions cut 3 bases from V and 7 bases from J, with 16 bases between. Germline-derived CDR1 and CDR2 are GTSNPN and SVGIG (reference sequence). This CDR3 contains 14 residues.

V usage is TRBV5-4 and J usage is TRBJ1-1; TRBD1 is a possible D gene (6 bases). Trimming shortened V by 1 base and J by 6 bases, and 10 bases separated the two germline ends. Per the germline V gene, CDR1 is SGHNT and CDR2 is YYREEE (reference sequence). The CDR3 runs 13 residues. The CDR3 DNA sequence: TGTGCCAGCAGCTTGATGGGGGCCGCTGAAGCTTTCTTT. As protein: CASSLMGAAEAFF. The variable domain in full, completed from reference TRBV5-4 and TRBJ1-1, reads ETGVTQSPTHLIKTRGQQVTLRCSSQSGHNTVSWYQQALGQGPQFIFQYYREEENGRGNFPPRFSGLQFPNYSSELNVNALELDDSALYLCASSLMGAAEAFFGQGTRLTVV.

As to this clone: The same CDR3 can be traced to other DNA sequences in this sample. This chain uses TRBV27 with TRBJ2-5, with TRBD1 matching over 7 bases. The junction had 4 bases not matched to a gene; V was cut back by 5 bases and J by 4 bases. The CDR3 contains 13 residues. Germline-derived CDR1 and CDR2 are MNHEY and SMNVEV (reference sequence). This CDR3 reads CASSPRGRETQYF. CDR3 nucleotides: TGTGCCAGCAGTCCTAGGGGGCGAGAGACCCAGTACTTC.

This chain uses TRBV20-1 with TRBJ2-7; D uncertain. The V end was cut by 5 bases, the J end by 6 bases, with 11 bases between. Looked up from germline, CDR1 is DFQATT and CDR2 is SNEGSKA (reference sequence). The CDR3 covers 11 residues. This CDR3 reads CSAHEGTEQYF. CDR3 nucleotide sequence: TGCAGTGCTCACGAAGGAACCGAGCAGTACTTC.

The rearrangement links TRBV2 to TRBJ1-2; TRBD1 is a possible D gene (6 bases). With 4 bases removed from V and 4 bases from J, the gap between germline ends came to 7 bases. CDR1 is SNHLY and CDR2 is FYNNEI in the germline V gene. This CDR3 comprises 12 residues. In DNA, the CDR3 is TGTGCCAGCAGTGGGGGGCCCTATGGCTACACCTTC. Protein: CASSGGPYGYTF.

The genes are TRBV13 and TRBJ2-3; D perhaps matches TRBD1 (6 bases). V lost 3 bases, J lost 4 bases, and 14 bases lay in between. Germline CDR1 and CDR2: PRHDT and FYEKMQ (reference sequence). The CDR3 runs 15 residues. CDR3 in DNA: TGTGCCAGCAGCTTGGGGGCAGGGCGTTCAGATACGCAGTATTTT. This sequence encodes CASSLGAGRSDTQYF.

The gene calls are TRBV7-8 and TRBJ1-5; D remains ambiguous. The CDR3 runs 12 residues. Germline-derived CDR1 and CDR2 are SGHVS and FQNEAQ. The V end was cut by 1 base, the J end by 11 bases, with 9 bases between. CDR3 region: CASSLVLEAQHF. The CDR3 DNA sequence: TGTGCCAGCAGCTTAGTTCTAGAGGCCCAGCATTTT.

The genes are TRBV7-4 and TRBJ2-3, with 16 bases aligning to TRBD2. CDR3 size: 18 residues. The V and J ends lost 6 bases and 4 bases, in that order; junction bases with no gene match: 10. Germline CDR1 is SGHVT and CDR2 is SQSDAQ. DNA for the CDR3: TGTGCCAGCAGAACCGGGACTAGCGGGAGGGCAGGATCAGATACGCAGTATTTT. Amino acid sequence: CASRTGTSGRAGSDTQYF.

DNA of the CDR3: TGTGCCAGCAGTTTAACGTCAGGGGACGAAAAACTGTTTTTT. Translating it yields CASSLTSGDEKLFF. The chain employs TRBV28 and TRBJ1-4, with D possibly being TRBD1 (6 bases). CDR1 and CDR2 from the germline V gene are MDHEN and SYDVKM. The CDR3 is made up of 14 amino acids. The ends were cut back, 2 bases at V and 8 bases at J, with 12 bases in the middle.